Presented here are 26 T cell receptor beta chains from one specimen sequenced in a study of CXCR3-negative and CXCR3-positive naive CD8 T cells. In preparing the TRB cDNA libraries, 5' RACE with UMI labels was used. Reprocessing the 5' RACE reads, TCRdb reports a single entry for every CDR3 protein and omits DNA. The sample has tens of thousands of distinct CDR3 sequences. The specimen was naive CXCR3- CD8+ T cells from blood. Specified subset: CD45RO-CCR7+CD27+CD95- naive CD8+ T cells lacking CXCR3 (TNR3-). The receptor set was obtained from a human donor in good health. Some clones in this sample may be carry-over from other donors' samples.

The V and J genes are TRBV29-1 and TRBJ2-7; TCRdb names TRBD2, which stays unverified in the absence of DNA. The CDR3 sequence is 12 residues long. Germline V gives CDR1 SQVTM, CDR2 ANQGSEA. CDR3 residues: CSSIASTYEQYF.

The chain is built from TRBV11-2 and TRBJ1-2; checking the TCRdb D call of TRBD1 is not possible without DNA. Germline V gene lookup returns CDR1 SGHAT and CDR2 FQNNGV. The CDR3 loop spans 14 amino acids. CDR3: CASSPPWPHYGYTF.

The CDR3 sequence is CASSQGQAVLGYEQYF. This sequence joins TRBV19 and TRBJ2-7; TCRdb designates TRBD1, a call that cannot be tested without DNA. In germline, CDR1 is LNHDA, CDR2 SQIVND (reference sequence). This CDR3 region has 16 residues. Full variable domain (outside the CDR3, taken from reference TRBV19 and TRBJ2-7): DGGITQSPKYLFRKEGQNVTLSCEQNLNHDAMYWYRQDPGQGLRLIYYSQIVNDFQKGDIAEGYSVSREKKESFPLTVTSAQKNPTAFYLCASSQGQAVLGYEQYFGPGTRLTVT.

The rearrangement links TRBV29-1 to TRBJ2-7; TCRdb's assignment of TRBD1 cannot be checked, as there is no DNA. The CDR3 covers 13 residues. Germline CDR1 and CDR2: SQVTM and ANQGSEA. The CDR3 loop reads CSVGARGSYEQYF.

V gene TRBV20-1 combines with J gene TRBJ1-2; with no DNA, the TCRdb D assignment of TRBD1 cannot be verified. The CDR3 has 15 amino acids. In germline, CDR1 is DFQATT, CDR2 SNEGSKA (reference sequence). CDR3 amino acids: CSARDDRGQSYGYTF.

The CDR3 sequence is CASSPGLAADTQYF. This sequence joins TRBV6-2 or TRBV6-3 and TRBJ2-3; the D call of TRBD1 rests on TCRdb alone, since no DNA is present to check it. The CDR3 length is 14 residues. Germline CDR1 reads MNHEY; CDR2 reads SVGEGT.

CDR3 in amino acids: CSALQGFSETQYF. The rearrangement joins TRBV20-1 to TRBJ2-5; TCRdb indicates TRBD1, and absent DNA this call remains unverified. The V gene's germline CDR1 is DFQATT and CDR2 SNEGSKA (reference sequence). This CDR3 has 13 residues.

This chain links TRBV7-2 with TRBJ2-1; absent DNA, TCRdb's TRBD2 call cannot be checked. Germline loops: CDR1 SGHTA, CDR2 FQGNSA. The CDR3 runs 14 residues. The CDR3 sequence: CASSLGTSGSKQFF.

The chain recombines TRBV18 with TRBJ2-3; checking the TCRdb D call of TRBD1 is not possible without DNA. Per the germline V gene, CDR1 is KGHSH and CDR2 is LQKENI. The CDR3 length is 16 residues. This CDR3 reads CASSPRSRQSTDTQYF. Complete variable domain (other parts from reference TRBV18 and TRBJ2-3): NAGVMQNPRHLVRRRGQEARLRCSPMKGHSHVYWYRQLPEEGLKFMVYLQKENIIDESGMPKERFSAEFPKEGPSILRIQQVVRGDSAAYFCASSPRSRQSTDTQYFGPGTRLTVL.

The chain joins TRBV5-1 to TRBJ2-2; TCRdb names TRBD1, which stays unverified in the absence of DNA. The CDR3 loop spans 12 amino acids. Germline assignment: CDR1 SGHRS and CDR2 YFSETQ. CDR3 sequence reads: CASSPDSRELFF.

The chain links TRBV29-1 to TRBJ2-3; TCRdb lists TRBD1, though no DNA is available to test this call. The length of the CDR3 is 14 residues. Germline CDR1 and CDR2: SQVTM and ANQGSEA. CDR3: CSGGLGVDTDTQYF.

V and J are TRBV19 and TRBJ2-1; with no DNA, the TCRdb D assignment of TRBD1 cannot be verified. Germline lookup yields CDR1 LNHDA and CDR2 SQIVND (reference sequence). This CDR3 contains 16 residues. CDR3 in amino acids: CASDPSGMSTYNEQFF.

The CDR3 protein is CAISESGDRGELFF. This chain joins TRBV10-3 and TRBJ2-2. The CDR3 length is 14 residues. Germline CDR1 reads ENHRY; CDR2 reads SYGVKD.

CDR3 amino acids: CASSMTGLASDTQYF. The chain recombines TRBV25-1 with TRBJ2-3; no DNA is available, so the TRBD2 call from TCRdb remains unchecked. CDR3 length: 15 amino acids. Looked up from germline, CDR1 is MGHDK and CDR2 is SYGVNS.

CDR3 sequence: CASGYPGSNQPQHF. The chain has TRBV27 and TRBJ1-5; the TCRdb D gene call, TRBD1, has no DNA to confirm it. This CDR3 has 14 amino acids. Germline V gene lookup returns CDR1 MNHEY and CDR2 SMNVEV (reference sequence).

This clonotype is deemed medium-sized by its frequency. The CDR3: CASSLGAGVTEAFF. This chain joins TRBV7-6 and TRBJ1-1; TCRdb lists TRBD1, though no DNA is available to test this call. CDR1 and CDR2 (germline): SGHVS, FNYEAQ. The CDR3 totals 14 residues.

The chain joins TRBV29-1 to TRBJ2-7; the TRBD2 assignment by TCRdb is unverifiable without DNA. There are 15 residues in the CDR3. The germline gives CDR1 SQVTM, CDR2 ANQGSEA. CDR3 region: CSVEPSGSLNYEQYF.

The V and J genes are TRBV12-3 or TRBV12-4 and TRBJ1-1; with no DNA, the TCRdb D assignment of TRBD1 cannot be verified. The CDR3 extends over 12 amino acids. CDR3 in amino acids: CASRLGGLGVFF.

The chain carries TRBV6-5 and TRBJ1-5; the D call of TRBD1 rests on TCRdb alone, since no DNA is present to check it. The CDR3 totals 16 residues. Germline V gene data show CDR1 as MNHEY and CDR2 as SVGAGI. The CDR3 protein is CASSYSQDIGNQPQHF.

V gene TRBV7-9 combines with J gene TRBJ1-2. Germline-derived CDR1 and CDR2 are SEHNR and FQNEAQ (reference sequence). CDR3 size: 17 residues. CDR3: CASSLGPAGASGSGYTF.

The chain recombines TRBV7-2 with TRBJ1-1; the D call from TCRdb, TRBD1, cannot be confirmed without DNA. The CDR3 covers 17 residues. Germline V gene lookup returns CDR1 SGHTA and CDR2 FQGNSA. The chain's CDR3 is CASSLEGTFGRNTEAFF.

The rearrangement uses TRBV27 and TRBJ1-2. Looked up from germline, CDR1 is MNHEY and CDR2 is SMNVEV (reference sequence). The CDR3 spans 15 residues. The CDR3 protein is CASSSNSGAHYGYTF.

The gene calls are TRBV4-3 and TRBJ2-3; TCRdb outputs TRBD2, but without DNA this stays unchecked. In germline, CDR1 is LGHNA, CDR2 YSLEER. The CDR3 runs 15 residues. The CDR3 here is CASSQEGREADTQYF.

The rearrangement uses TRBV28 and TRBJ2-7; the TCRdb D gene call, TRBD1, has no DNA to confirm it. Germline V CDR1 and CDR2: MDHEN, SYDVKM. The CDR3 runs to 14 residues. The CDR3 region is CASTRDPGIDEQYF.

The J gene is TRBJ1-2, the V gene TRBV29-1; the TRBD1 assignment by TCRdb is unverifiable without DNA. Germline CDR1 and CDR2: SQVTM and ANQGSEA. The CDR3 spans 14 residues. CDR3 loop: CSVVGQGQTDGYTF.

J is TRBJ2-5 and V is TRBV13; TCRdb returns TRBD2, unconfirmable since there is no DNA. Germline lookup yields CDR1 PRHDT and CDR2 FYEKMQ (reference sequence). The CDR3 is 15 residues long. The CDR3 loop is CASSRLAGAVETQYF.